The sequence of this T cell receptor beta chain was determined in a study of CD8 T cells in ankylosing spondylitis. Study-level findings and limits: Ankylosing spondylitis blood seemed to carry a telltale TCR beta motif made of several highly homologous variants.

Each CDR3 protein is one row after TCRdb ran MiXCR on the 5' RACE reads. Among over 400,000 distinct CDR3 sequences listed, roughly a quarter were seen once. The CDR3 extends over 12 amino acids. CDR1 KGHDR and CDR2 SFDVKD come from the germline V gene. V was pared by 4 bases and J by 3 bases, with 5 bases between. This clonotype was recorded only once. What it binds is not known. Sequencing was performed on blood, either unsorted or a sorted T cell fraction (not recorded which). The chain combines TRBV24-1 with TRBJ1-1, with D unresolved. The clonotype was recovered from a male donor with ankylosing spondylitis. CDR3 DNA sequence: TGTGCCACCAGTGACTCCCACACTGAAGCTTTCTTT. It translates to CATSDSHTEAFF.